This TCR beta chain stems from a study of blood T cell repertoires in COVID-19 (dated by TCRdb to the early 2020s). In the study overall: Collaborator samples came from the United States, Italy and Spain and covered acute and convalescent phases of COVID-19. The material from the prospective study consisted of cDNA or gDNA derived from T cells, B-cell-depleted T cells, or PBMCs. Subjects who had been exposed to COVID-19, were actively infected with it, or had recovered from it provided the deeply sampled blood TCRbeta repertoires that made up the dataset. The repertoires were made available in a free public database intended to serve as a resource for research on the immune response to SARS-CoV-2. Samples were obtained from the ongoing ImmuneRACE study (first 160 participants) and from about 1,300 subjects provided by 6 global collaborators. Sample metadata almost always included a de-identified subject ID, COVID-19 status, age in years and sex. Where HLA class I and class II types were available, the types were taken from metadata supplied by the sample provider, not from assay-based typing.

Participants in the prospective study were aged roughly 18 to 100 years, lived in more than 20 United States geographic areas, and enrolled through a virtual design. In the prospective study, cohorts were assigned on the basis of participant-reported clinical history obtained from a screening survey and a study questionnaire. In the prospective study, whole blood, serum and a nasopharyngeal or oropharyngeal swab were collected from each participant by mobile phlebotomists. Additional blood draws and questionnaires over an approximately 2-month period could optionally be provided by prospective study participants. Before DNA extraction, prospective study blood samples were shipped either frozen or at room temperature. V and J are truncated by 6 bases and 9 bases respectively, leaving an intervening sequence of 21 bases. The CDR3 starts with the cysteine, ends with the phenylalanine, and has 16 residues. Of the read, only the CDR3 DNA is kept; its 48 bases are in frame from base 1. From a lookup of the germline V gene, CDR1 and CDR2 are LGHNT and FRNRAP.

Only a few counts were recorded for this clone. Its antigen remains undetermined. Base-call qualities are not available, and no considerably larger clone is one nucleotide away. TCRbeta CDR3 regions were amplified from genomic DNA by means of the immunoSEQ Assay, a bias-controlled multiplex PCR. The original methods were these. Nucleated cell counts per sample were estimated from amplification of reference gene primers within the assay. To quantify the absolute abundance of each unique TCRbeta CDR3 rearrangement, sequence reads were collapsed and filtered. Productive Simpson clonality was computed per sample as the square root of Simpson's diversity index over productive rearrangements. In its TCRdb copy, this immuneACCESS table keeps in-frame sequences only and misses some clones. Where compared with another copy, unresolved V genes explain less than half of these, and the others have no known cause. The DNA was the basis for D and trimming; V, J and clone size are from that table. Present in this sample are over 200,000 clones, more than 70% of which were seen just once. 2.5% of the sample is held by the ten biggest clonotypes.

Broad study findings and their caveats: How much clinical and demographic metadata was included differed by source and by participant, and the metadata was provided uncurated.

The sequence was collected from a woman aged 40 to 50 with acute COVID-19. The V gene is TRBV12-5 and the J gene is TRBJ1-6, with the D gene not clear enough to name. Input material: PBMCs or T cells enriched from blood (not recorded which). The nucleotides are TGTGCTAGTGGCTCCCTTACTAGAGGGATCGGTTCACCCCTCCACTTT. The translation is CASGSLTRGIGSPLHF.